The 16 T cell receptor beta chains below all came from one sample that was sequenced in a study of identical twins. TCRdb reprocessed the 5' RACE reads with MiXCR, giving one entry per CDR3 protein. Of approximately 700,000 distinct CDR3 sequences listed, roughly 20% are singletons. This sample was shared with a second study, whose subject was T cells expressing NK-cell markers.

Sequencing was performed on PBMCs. These receptors all come from a woman between 18 and 30 years old in good health.

The chain combines TRBV11-2 with TRBJ1-1, with D possibly being TRBD1 (5 bases). V shed 4 bases and J shed 5 bases, with 11 bases lying between them. Per the germline V gene, CDR1 is SGHAT and CDR2 is FQNNGV. This CDR3 comprises 13 residues. The CDR3 reads CASSWDPRTEAFF. The CDR3 DNA reads TGTGCCAGCAGCTGGGACCCCCGGACTGAAGCTTTCTTT.

The V and J genes are TRBV7-2 and TRBJ2-7; D gene uncertain. Germline-derived CDR1 and CDR2 are SGHTA and FQGNSA. This CDR3 is built from 15 residues. Trimming removed 2 bases from V and 2 bases from J, with 13 bases in between. The CDR3 here is CASSLRAEGAYEQYF. The CDR3 DNA reads as TGTGCCAGCAGCTTAAGGGCAGAAGGAGCCTACGAGCAGTACTTC.

In this sample, this clonotype turned up a few times. This chain connects TRBV20-1 to TRBJ2-7, with D uncertain. The CDR3 contains 12 residues. Trimming took off 5 bases at V and 0 bases at J, with 8 bases between the two ends. The germline V gene has CDR1 DFQATT and CDR2 SNEGSKA (reference sequence). The CDR3 coding sequence is TGCAGTGCTCAACAGAGCTCCTACGAGCAGTACTTC. Its translation: CSAQQSSYEQYF.

This clonotype was found a few times. This chain joins TRBV12-3 or TRBV12-4 and TRBJ2-7, with 9 positions matching TRBD1. The CDR3 has 19 residues. V dropped 0 bases and J dropped 2; count of bases not matched to a gene: 14. The CDR3 spells CASSLAGTGRLLATYEQYF. DNA for the CDR3: TGTGCCAGCAGTTTAGCTGGGACAGGGCGGTTACTCGCGACCTACGAGCAGTACTTC.

This chain joins TRBV20-1 and TRBJ1-1, with 7 positions matching TRBD1. CDR1 is DFQATT, CDR2 SNEGSKA, per germline (reference sequence). V shed 7 bases and J 4 bases; nucleotides not matched to a gene: 9. This CDR3 contains 13 residues. The chain's CDR3 is CSGQTGFSTEAFF. The CDR3 nucleotides are TGCAGTGGCCAGACAGGGTTTAGCACTGAAGCTTTCTTT.

The chain has TRBV4-3 and TRBJ2-1; 7 bases are shared with TRBD2. The CDR3 consists of 16 residues. Germline values: CDR1 LGHNA, CDR2 YSLEER. With V trimmed by 4 bases and J by 6 bases, 12 bases remained unmatched. CDR3 DNA sequence: TGCGCCAGCAGCCCGACGGGACTATGGGGTGTCAATGAGCAGTTCTTC. Its protein product is CASSPTGLWGVNEQFF.

This clonotype occurred many times. V and J are TRBV12-3 or TRBV12-4 and TRBJ2-5, with 8 bases lining up with TRBD2. The CDR3 runs 13 residues. The J segment lost 5 bases and the V segment lost 6 bases, leaving 5 bases of the junction unmatched. The CDR3 reads CASRPGGLETQYF. CDR3 in DNA: TGTGCCAGCAGGCCGGGAGGGTTGGAGACCCAGTACTTC.

This clonotype was seen ten or more times. In nucleotides, the CDR3 is TGTGCCAGCAGTGATTCCGGGACACGGTACGAGCAGTACTTC. Amino acids: CASSDSGTRYEQYF. This chain joins TRBV25-1 and TRBJ2-7, with D tentatively TRBD1 (6 bases). V dropped 3 bases and J dropped 4 bases, with 13 bases sitting between them. Per the germline V gene, CDR1 is MGHDK and CDR2 is SYGVNS. CDR3 length: 14 residues.

A few counts support this clonotype. This sequence joins TRBV11-2 and TRBJ2-3; D might be TRBD2 (5 bases). CDR1 and CDR2 (germline): SGHAT, FQNNGV. Trimming removed 5 bases from V and 2 bases from J, with 23 bases in between. The CDR3 loop spans 18 amino acids. CDR3: CASSAGPGRILPTDTQYF. The CDR3 DNA is TGTGCCAGCAGCGCGGGCCCTGGAAGGATTCTTCCCACAGATACGCAGTATTTT.

This clonotype was counted a few times. The chain carries TRBV20-1 and TRBJ2-3; tentative D call: TRBD2 (6 bases). The V and J ends lost 5 bases and 1 base respectively, with 22 bases between them. The germline V gene encodes CDR1 DFQATT and CDR2 SNEGSKA (reference sequence). This CDR3 is built from 17 residues. CDR3 DNA: TGCAGTGCTCGGGCTGGTTTTGTGGGAGGCGGCACAGATACGCAGTATTTT. Its protein is CSARAGFVGGGTDTQYF.

This clonotype was detected a few times. The CDR3 loop is CASSFSGLGYNEQFF. The CDR3 nucleotides read TGTGCCAGCAGCTTCAGCGGGCTGGGTTACAATGAGCAGTTCTTC. The J gene is TRBJ2-1, the V gene TRBV7-2; TRBD2 is a possible D gene (6 bases). The germline gives CDR1 SGHTA, CDR2 FQGNSA. This CDR3 contains 15 residues. V was trimmed by 3 bases and J by 4 bases, leaving 13 bases between them.

The chain couples TRBV11-2 to TRBJ2-6; 8 bases line up with TRBD1. V trimming: 5 bases; J trimming: 0 bases; junction bases outside the gene matches: 9. The CDR3 consists of 18 residues. Germline-derived CDR1 and CDR2 are SGHAT and FQNNGV. In nucleotides, the CDR3 is TGTGCCAGCAGCGCCCGGGGACAGGCCGTCTCTGGGGCCAACGTCCTGACTTTC. This gives the protein CASSARGQAVSGANVLTF.

This clonotype has a count of ten or more. This rearrangement joins TRBV19 to TRBJ2-1, with no clear D. The germline V and J ends were trimmed by 4 bases and 4 bases, with 8 bases remaining between them. Looked up from germline, CDR1 is LNHDA and CDR2 is SQIVND (reference sequence). This CDR3 contains 13 residues. The CDR3 coding sequence is TGTGCCAGTAGTAACCGATTATACAATGAGCAGTTCTTC. Amino acids: CASSNRLYNEQFF.

This clonotype appeared a few times. The CDR3, as DNA: TGCGCCAGCAGCTTAGACTCTGGGAGCACAGATACGCAGTATTTT. It is translated as CASSLDSGSTDTQYF. The chain recombines TRBV5-1 with TRBJ2-3, with D unclear. V was cut by 2 bases and J by 0 bases, with 10 bases left in between. This CDR3 region has 15 residues. Germline CDR1 and CDR2: SGHRS and YFSETQ.

This clonotype has only a few counts. J is TRBJ2-2 and V is TRBV30; 9 bases are a match to TRBD2. The CDR3 covers 15 residues. Germline assignment: CDR1 GTSNPN and CDR2 SVGIG (reference sequence). The junction had 4 bases not matched to a gene; V was cut back by 5 bases and J by 0 bases. The CDR3 here is CAWFSGSPNTGELFF. The CDR3 bases are TGTGCCTGGTTTAGCGGGAGCCCGAACACCGGGGAGCTGTTTTTT.

This clonotype has just a few counts. V is TRBV27 and J is TRBJ2-1; 9 bases are a match to TRBD1. The CDR3 totals 13 residues. V lost 7 bases, J lost 7 bases, and 5 bases stayed unmatched. CDR1 and CDR2 from the germline V gene are MNHEY and SMNVEV (reference sequence). The CDR3 region is CASTGQGGNEQFF. The CDR3 bases are TGTGCCAGCACGGGACAGGGTGGGAATGAGCAGTTCTTC.